The rows below give T cell receptor beta chains drawn from one sample of a study of T cell changes during pregnancy in multiple sclerosis. Libraries were prepared by immunoSEQ multiplex PCR; TCRdb keeps only in-frame clonotypes and omits some of them. Of some 17,000 clones listed, around 96% are singletons. The sample was peripheral blood, taken in the third trimester of pregnancy. Receptor source: a female donor with multiple sclerosis, enrolled in a pregnancy study. Each CDR3 is given with its conserved first and last residue. A D gene is named only where the DNA matches it firmly. The size entry is marked missing in some rows and otherwise reads once, few, many or a size class.

J | V | size | D | DNA | CDR3
TRBJ2-7 | TRBV18 | - | - | TGTGCCAGCTCACCACCAGCCTCCTACGAGCAGTACTTC | CASSPPASYEQYF
TRBJ2-1 | TRBV5-4 | once | TRBD1 | TGTGCCAGCAGCCCCGGGACAGTCTCCTACAATGAGCAGTTCTTC | CASSPGTVSYNEQFF
TRBJ1-2 | TRBV27 | - | TRBD1 | TGTGATTTGCAGTTTAACCGCGGGACAGGGGACGGCTACACCTTC | CDLQFNRGTGDGYTF
TRBJ1-1 | TRBV7-2 | - | - | TGTGCCAGCAGCTCCCAGGGACTTGAGGCGAACACTGAAGCTTTCTTT | CASSSQGLEANTEAFF
TRBJ2-1 | TRBV6-1 | - | TRBD2 | TGTGCCAGCAGTGGACTAGCGGGGTACAATGAGCAGTTCTTC | CASSGLAGYNEQFF
TRBJ2-2 | TRBV5-1 | - | - | TGCGCCAGCAGCCTACAGGGTCCGAACACCGGGGAGCTGTTTTTT | CASSLQGPNTGELFF
TRBJ1-5 | TRBV6-1 | - | - | TGTGCCATCGGACAGAACAATCAGCCCCAGCATTTT | CAIGQNNQPQHF
TRBJ2-1 | TRBV19 | - | TRBD2 | TGTGCCAGTAGTTTTACTTTAGCGGGAGGGAGTGAGCAGTTCTTC | CASSFTLAGGSEQFF
TRBJ1-2 | TRBV5-4 | - | - | TGTGCCAGCAGCTTGGACAAAAACTATGGCTACACCTTC | CASSLDKNYGYTF
TRBJ1-5 | TRBV2 | - | TRBD1 | TGTGCCAGCAGACAGGACAGGGCCGGCAATCAGCCCCAGCATTTT | CASRQDRAGNQPQHF
TRBJ2-5 | TRBV15 | few | - | TGTGCCACCAGCTGGGCCCTCCAAGAGACCCAGTACTTC | CATSWALQETQYF
TRBJ1-4 | TRBV27 | - | TRBD1 | TGTGCCAGCAGACCTAGTGGGGACAGAGGAAAACTGTTTTTT | CASRPSGDRGKLFF
TRBJ1-5 | TRBV5-5 | - | - | TGTGCCAGCAGCTTGGGGGACACCTATCAGCCCCAGCATTTT | CASSLGDTYQPQHF
TRBJ1-1 | TRBV7-3 | - | - | TGTGCCAACAGCTGGGCACTGAACACTGAAGCTTTCTTT | CANSWALNTEAFF
TRBJ2-7 | TRBV5-3 | - | - | TGTGCCAGAAGCAAGGACAGCTCCTACGAGCAGTACTTC | CARSKDSSYEQYF
TRBJ2-3 | TRBV4-1 | once | TRBD2 | TGCGCCAGCTACCCCGGACTAGCGGGCACAGATACGCAGTATTTT | CASYPGLAGTDTQYF
TRBJ2-5 | TRBV2 | - | - | TGTGCCGGCGGGGTTTTCCAAGAGACCCAGTACTTC | CAGGVFQETQYF
TRBJ2-7 | TRBV6-5 | - | TRBD2 | TGTGCCAGCAGTTACCAGGGCGGGGGGATTTACGAGCAGTACTTC | CASSYQGGGIYEQYF
TRBJ2-3 | TRBV19 | - | - | TGTGCCAGTAGTTTTACGACAGTAGGTACGCAGTATTTT | CASSFTTVGTQYF
TRBJ2-7 | TRBV7-2 | - | TRBD2 | TGTGCCAGCAGCTTAGTCGCGGGGGGGCGCGACGAGCAGTACTTC | CASSLVAGGRDEQYF
TRBJ2-1 | TRBV7-9 | - | - | TGTGCCAGCAGCTTAGCTAGCGGTCCAGGTGAGCAGTTCTTC | CASSLASGPGEQFF
TRBJ1-1 | TRBV5-1 | - | - | TGCGCCAGCAGCTTGTTCACAGATCCACGAACTGAAGCTTTCTTT | CASSLFTDPRTEAFF
TRBJ2-1 | TRBV28 | once | - | TGTGCCAGCACGGTAAGCTACAATGAGCAGTTCTTC | CASTVSYNEQFF
TRBJ2-5 | TRBV19 | - | - | TGTGCCAGTAGTATAGCAGGGGAGACCCAGTACTTC | CASSIAGETQYF
TRBJ2-1 | TRBV9 | - | TRBD1 | TGTGCCAGCAGCGTTTCCGGGACAGGGGCTGTAAATGAGCAGTTCTTC | CASSVSGTGAVNEQFF
TRBJ1-4 | TRBV5-5 | - | - | TGTGCCAGCAGCTTTCCGGTTAAAGAAAAACTGTTTTTT | CASSFPVKEKLFF
TRBJ2-1 | TRBV29-1 | - | - | TGCAGCGTTGAACCAATCAATGAGCAGTTCTTC | CSVEPINEQFF
TRBJ2-5 | TRBV5-4 | - | - | TGTGCCAGCAGCTTAAGGGCAGGGCCTCAAGAGACCCAGTACTTC | CASSLRAGPQETQYF
TRBJ2-2 | TRBV10-3 | - | TRBD1 | TGTGCCATCAGTGCGCACAGGGGGCGAGCGGACACCGGGGAGCTGTTTTTT | CAISAHRGRADTGELFF
TRBJ2-7 | TRBV27 | - | TRBD2 | TGTGCCAGCAGTAGGGCTAGCGGCTCCTACGAGCAGTACTTC | CASSRASGSYEQYF
TRBJ2-1 | TRBV7-2 | - | - | TGTGCCAGCAGTAAGGACAGATACTACAATGAGCAGTTCTTC | CASSKDRYYNEQFF
TRBJ1-1 | TRBV10-3 | - | - | TGTGCCATCAGTGGGCCATTGGCAGGGCTCACTGAAGCTTTCTTT | CAISGPLAGLTEAFF
TRBJ1-2 | TRBV28 | - | TRBD1 | TGTGCCAGCAGCTCTAAAAACTCGGGACAGGGATATGGCTACACCTTC | CASSSKNSGQGYGYTF